The 10 T cell receptor beta chains given below trace back to one sample, sequenced in a study of cytomegalovirus exposure and HLA in healthy donors listed by TCRdb under 2017. Libraries came from the immunoSEQ multiplex PCR assay. For the multiplex PCR, a mixture combining 60 forward primers for TCR Vbeta segments and 13 reverse primers for TCR Jbeta segments was used. Sourced from immuneACCESS, this table was stored by TCRdb with only in-frame sequences that have V and J called. A share of the clones is absent; for the studies checked, an unresolved V gene accounts for under half, and the remainder has no known explanation. The sample table shows tens of thousands of clones, and 65% to 90% are seen once. The leading ten clones occupy 3% to 4% of the sample. Material: PBMCs. These TCRs come from a man aged 25 to 45 in good health and CMV-seropositive.

The chain is built from TRBV18 and TRBJ2-7; 7 bases agree with TRBD2. Unmatched junction bases numbered 5, after V lost 2 bases and J lost 7 bases. Germline V gene data show CDR1 as KGHSH and CDR2 as LQKENI. CDR3 length: 13 residues. The CDR3 DNA reads TGTGCCAGCTCACCATGGGAGGGGTTTGAGCAGTACTTC. This encodes CASSPWEGFEQYF.

This clone has more than one count but fewer than ten. The rearrangement links TRBV10-2 to TRBJ2-3; weak D call: TRBD1 (6 bases). V was pared by 6 bases and J by 1 base, with 17 bases between. From germline, CDR1 is WSHSY and CDR2 SAAADI. The CDR3 is made up of 16 amino acids. CDR3 sequence: CASRALERQGTDTQYF. The CDR3 bases are TGCGCCAGCAGAGCGCTAGAAAGACAGGGCACAGATACGCAGTATTTT.

This clone has just one count. The chain joins TRBV19 to TRBJ2-2; the match to TRBD2 covers 7 bases. Trimming cost V 1 base and J 6 bases; bases outside gene matches: 2. In germline, CDR1 is LNHDA, CDR2 SQIVND (reference sequence). CDR3 length equals 14 residues. The CDR3 DNA reads TGTGCCAGTAGTATAGCCACTAGCGCCGGGGAGCTGTTTTTT. Amino acids: CASSIATSAGELFF.

The genes are TRBV4-2 and TRBJ2-7; tentative D call: TRBD2 (7 bases). Germline V CDR1 and CDR2: LGHNA, YNFKEQ. V was pared by 1 base and J by 6 bases, with 16 bases between. This CDR3 is 15 amino acids long. The CDR3 DNA reads TGTGCCAGCAGCCAAGTAAGGGGGGGGATCGGCGAGCAGTACTTC. Translated: CASSQVRGGIGEQYF.

As concerns this clone: Compared with germline, one end of the junction differs, possibly owing to a read error. The rearrangement joins TRBV7-2 to TRBJ2-3, with a weak D call TRBD2 (5 bases). The germline V gene has CDR1 SGHTA and CDR2 FQGNSA. The CDR3 is 13 residues long. CDR3 nucleotide sequence: TGTGCCAGCAGCCTTGGGGTGGAGGCAACTCGGGATTTT. This codes for CASSLGVEATRDF.

The genes are TRBV5-6 and TRBJ1-1; 8 bases match TRBD1. Germline V CDR1 and CDR2: SGHDT, YYEEEE. This CDR3 region has 14 residues. V lost 5 bases to trimming and J lost 1 base; unmatched junction nucleotides: 4. The CDR3 DNA sequence: TGTGCCAGCAGGGGGGACAGGTCGAACACTGAAGCTTTCTTT. Encoded protein: CASRGDRSNTEAFF. Full variable domain (outside the CDR3, taken from reference TRBV5-6 and TRBJ1-1): DAGVTQSPTHLIKTRGQQVTLRCSPKSGHDTVSWYQQALGQGPQFIFQYYEEEERQRGNFPDRFSGHQFPNYSSELNVNALLLGDSALYLCASRGDRSNTEAFFGQGTRLTVV.

The CDR3 DNA reads as TGTGCCAGCAGCGTAGTCGACGAGGGCCCCGGAAACACCATATATTTT. Encoded protein: CASSVVDEGPGNTIYF. V usage is TRBV9 and J usage is TRBJ1-3; D is undetermined. V was shortened by 0 bases and J by 4 bases, with 14 bases between the two germline ends. The CDR3 totals 16 residues. CDR1 and CDR2 (germline): SGDLS, YYNGEE. The whole variable domain, remainder taken from reference TRBV9 and TRBJ1-3, is DSGVTQTPKHLITATGQRVTLRCSPRSGDLSVYWYQQSLDQGLQFLIQYYNGEERAKGNILERFSAQQFPDLHSELNLSSLELGDSALYFCASSVVDEGPGNTIYFGEGSWLTVV.

This chain joins TRBV7-9 and TRBJ2-5; D is unresolved. Germline values: CDR1 SEHNR, CDR2 FQNEAQ (reference sequence). Trimming stripped 2 bases from V and 2 bases from J, with 9 bases between. CDR3 length equals 14 residues. DNA of the CDR3: TGTGCCAGCAGCTTACTGGCGGCACAAGAGACCCAGTACTTC. This gives the protein CASSLLAAQETQYF.

This sequence joins TRBV15 and TRBJ1-6, with a tentative D call TRBD1 (5 bases). Germline V gene sequence: CDR1 LNHNV, CDR2 YYDKDF (reference sequence). The CDR3 totals 15 residues. V lost 4 bases, J lost 4 bases, and 11 bases lay in between. The chain's CDR3 is CATSKGPTYNSPLHF. Written as DNA, the CDR3 is TGTGCCACCAGCAAGGGGCCAACATATAATTCACCCCTCCACTTT.

The chain has TRBV18 and TRBJ2-7, with 8 positions matching TRBD1. CDR3 length equals 13 residues. Germline CDR1 and CDR2: KGHSH and LQKENI. The V and J ends lost 5 bases and 3 bases, in that order; junction bases with no gene match: 3. The CDR3 is CASSAGTGYEQYF. CDR3 bases: TGTGCCAGCTCAGCCGGGACAGGCTACGAGCAGTACTTC.